This T cell receptor (beta chain) was documented in a study of blood T cell repertoires in COVID-19. The overall study: Researchers got acute and convalescent COVID-19 samples from the United States, Italy and Spain.

The germline gives CDR1 SGHTA, CDR2 FQGNSA. The CDR3 has 14 residues. V shed 0 bases and J shed 7 bases, with 12 bases lying between them. Clones were read by immunoSEQ multiplex PCR, and TCRdb kept only the in-frame ones, dropping some. Of fewer than 120,000 clones listed, more than 65% are singletons. The V and J genes are TRBV7-2 and TRBJ2-5; D is uncertain. The receptor was isolated from a woman aged 80 or over with acute or convalescent COVID-19. The sample consisted of peripheral blood. The CDR3 bases are TGTGCCAGCAGCTTAGCGTCGCGTGGTACGACCCAGTACTTC. Protein: CASSLASRGTTQYF.